This TCR beta chain comes out of a study of cytomegalovirus exposure and HLA in healthy donors. PCR primers comprised 60 Vbeta and 13 Jbeta primers. Some clones are missing from TCRdb's copy, which holds only in-frame ones; the method was immunoSEQ multiplex PCR. The table counts under 70,000 clones; roughly 2.3% lies in the top ten. Source material: PBMCs. The clonotype comes from a female donor in good health and CMV-seropositive.

The CDR3 here is CASSPEPAPRNTEAFF. DNA of the CDR3: TGTGCCAGCAGTCCCGAGCCTGCTCCTAGGAACACTGAAGCTTTCTTT. The chain couples TRBV27 to TRBJ1-1, with D uncertain. Per the germline V gene, CDR1 is MNHEY and CDR2 is SMNVEV (reference sequence). Trimming pared 5 bases from V and 1 base from J, leaving 17 bases between. This CDR3 spans 16 amino acids.